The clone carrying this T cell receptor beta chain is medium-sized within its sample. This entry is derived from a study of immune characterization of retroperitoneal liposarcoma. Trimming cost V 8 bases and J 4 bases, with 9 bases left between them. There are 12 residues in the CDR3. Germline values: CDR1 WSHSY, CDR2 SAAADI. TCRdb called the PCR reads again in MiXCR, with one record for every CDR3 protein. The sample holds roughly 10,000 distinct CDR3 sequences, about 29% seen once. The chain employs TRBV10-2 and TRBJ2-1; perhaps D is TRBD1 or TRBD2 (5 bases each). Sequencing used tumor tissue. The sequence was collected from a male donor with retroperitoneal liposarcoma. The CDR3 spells CASYEGYNEQFF. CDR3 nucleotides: TGCGCCAGCTACGAGGGGTACAATGAGCAGTTCTTC.